Presented here are 25 T cell receptor beta chains from one specimen sequenced in a study of shared clonotypes between healthy human individuals. The assay was immunoSEQ multiplex PCR, and TCRdb's table has in-frame clones only and misses some. This sample carries some 2,400,000 clones, under 97% of them seen once, and the ten largest clones take 0.1% to 0.15%. Sequencing used naive CD4+ T cells sorted from blood. Specified subset: CD45RA+ positively selected. These receptors came from a man younger than 35 in good health.

V and J are TRBV19 and TRBJ1-1; D remains ambiguous. The length of the CDR3 is 14 residues. The V end was cut by 3 bases, the J end by 7 bases, with 15 bases between. CDR1 is LNHDA, CDR2 SQIVND, per germline (reference sequence). The CDR3: CASSMWGPPDEAFF. CDR3 sequence (DNA): TGTGCCAGTAGTATGTGGGGTCCACCCGATGAAGCTTTCTTT.

The CDR3 loop reads CASSDTSGSNEQFF. The CDR3 DNA reads as TGTGCCAGCAGTGATACTAGCGGGAGCAATGAGCAGTTCTTC. V usage is TRBV2 and J usage is TRBJ2-1; 11 bases are shared with TRBD2. There are 14 residues in the CDR3. The germline gives CDR1 SNHLY, CDR2 FYNNEI. The V and J ends lost 3 bases and 6 bases, in that order; junction bases with no gene match: 1.

The chain employs TRBV5-1 and TRBJ2-2, with D perhaps matching TRBD2 (5 bases). Trimming left V 4 bases short and J 1 base short, with 14 bases between. This CDR3 spans 16 amino acids. Germline V gives CDR1 SGHRS, CDR2 YFSETQ. CDR3 bases: TGCGCCAGCAGCCCGGGAACGCAGAAGAACACCGGGGAGCTGTTTTTT. Translation gives CASSPGTQKNTGELFF.

On this clone itself: The same CDR3 also results from other DNA sequences found in this sample. The chain employs TRBV30 and TRBJ1-5; tentatively, D is TRBD1 (5 bases). Deletions cut 5 bases from V and 0 bases from J, with 8 bases between. This CDR3 is built from 13 residues. Germline loops: CDR1 GTSNPN, CDR2 SVGIG (reference sequence). The DNA for the CDR3 is TGTGCCTGGGGGGCCGGTAGCAATCAGCCCCAGCATTTT. It translates to CAWGAGSNQPQHF.

This chain uses TRBV30 with TRBJ2-5; D assignment may be TRBD1 or TRBD2 (5 bases each). Trimming removed 5 bases at V and 3 bases at J, with 13 bases between. This CDR3 is built from 13 residues. Germline CDR1 reads GTSNPN; CDR2 reads SVGIG (reference sequence). CDR3 coding DNA: TGTGCCTGGGGGGGTAGCGTTAAAGAGACCCAGTACTTC. Its translation: CAWGGSVKETQYF.

This rearrangement joins TRBV6-6 to TRBJ2-5; perhaps D is TRBD1 or TRBD2 (5 bases each). V was shortened by 6 bases and J by 5 bases, with 16 bases between the two germline ends. The CDR3 covers 14 residues. Germline-derived CDR1 and CDR2 are MNHNY and SVGAGI (reference sequence). In DNA form, the CDR3 reads TGTGCCAGCAGCCGCGGGTTTGGGGCGGAGACCCAGTACTTC. Translated: CASSRGFGAETQYF.

The chain uses TRBV9 and TRBJ2-3, with D maybe TRBD1 (6 bases). The CDR3 totals 15 residues. Germline CDR1 reads SGDLS; CDR2 reads YYNGEE. Trimming took 2 bases from V and 9 from J, leaving 19 bases between them. CDR3 loop: CASSVLSRGENTQYF. The DNA for the CDR3 is TGTGCCAGCAGCGTTTTATCCAGGGGCGAGAACACGCAGTATTTT.

The gene calls are TRBV6-5 and TRBJ1-2; perhaps TRBD1 as D (5 bases). V lost 7 bases and J 14 bases, leaving 23 bases between the germline ends. CDR1 is MNHEY and CDR2 is SVGAGI in the germline V gene. The CDR3 has 13 residues. The CDR3 sequence is CASTQVGSGQSTF. For the CDR3, the DNA is TGTGCCAGCACACAGGTGGGGTCGGGCCAAAGTACCTTC.

The chain joins TRBV27 to TRBJ1-2; D perhaps matches TRBD1 (5 bases). V lost 5 bases and J 6 bases, leaving 13 bases between the germline ends. The CDR3 consists of 13 residues. The germline gives CDR1 MNHEY, CDR2 SMNVEV (reference sequence). The CDR3 coding sequence is TGTGCCAGCAGTCTTGGCCCGGGGGATGGCTACACCTTC. It encodes CASSLGPGDGYTF.

V is TRBV29-1 and J is TRBJ2-1; D gene ambiguous. The length of the CDR3 is 13 residues. Germline loops: CDR1 SQVTM, CDR2 ANQGSEA. The V gene lost 3 bases and the J gene lost 12 bases, with 18 bases spanning the gap. The CDR3 spells CSVDWAAPPGQFF. The CDR3 DNA follows: TGCAGCGTTGATTGGGCCGCTCCCCCGGGGCAGTTCTTC.

The chain carries TRBV7-9 and TRBJ2-7, with a possible D match to TRBD1 (6 bases). Germline assignment: CDR1 SEHNR and CDR2 FQNEAQ (reference sequence). This CDR3 has 14 residues. V lost 0 bases to trimming and J lost 3 bases, with 9 bases between them. The CDR3 sequence: CASSLAGDNYEQYF. In DNA form, the CDR3 reads TGTGCCAGCAGCTTAGCTGGGGACAACTACGAGCAGTACTTC. The full variable domain, in which reference TRBV7-9 and TRBJ2-7 provide the parts outside the CDR3, is DTGVSQNPRHKITKRGQNVTFRCDPISEHNRLYWYRQTLGQGPEFLTYFQNEAQLEKSRLLSDRFSAERPKGSFSTLEIQRTEQGDSAMYLCASSLAGDNYEQYFGPGTRLTVT.

The chain has TRBV4-3 and TRBJ1-6; D is possibly TRBD1 (5 bases). Looked up from germline, CDR1 is LGHNA and CDR2 is YSLEER. The CDR3 spans 15 residues. Trimming pared 0 bases from V and 9 bases from J, leaving 12 bases between. The CDR3 DNA reads TGCGCCAGCAGCCAAGAAAGACAGTACCCTTCACCCCTCCACTTT. This gives the protein CASSQERQYPSPLHF.

In the case of this clone: The identical CDR3 is also encoded by other nucleotide sequences in the sample. The chain is built from TRBV11-2 and TRBJ2-7, with 10 bases lining up with TRBD2. Germline V gene data show CDR1 as SGHAT and CDR2 as FQNNGV. The junction had 5 bases not matched to a gene; V was cut back by 6 bases and J by 0 bases. The CDR3 is made up of 15 amino acids. The CDR3 region has the DNA TGTGCCAGCAGTCCCCGGACTAGCGGCTCCTACGAGCAGTACTTC. Protein sequence: CASSPRTSGSYEQYF.

The CDR3 nucleotides read TGCGCCAGCAGCCGAAGGGCCACCCCGGGGACAGATACGCAGTATTTT. Its protein product is CASSRRATPGTDTQYF. The V call is TRBV5-1, the J call TRBJ2-3, with D tentatively TRBD2 (5 bases). Trimming stripped 4 bases from V and 3 bases from J, with 18 bases between. This CDR3 is built from 16 residues. Germline V CDR1 and CDR2: SGHRS, YFSETQ.

Of note for this clone: At one of its ends the junction is not consistent with the germline gene, which may arise from a read error. V gene TRBV28 combines with J gene TRBJ1-6; D not certain. The CDR3 runs 15 residues. The germline V gene has CDR1 MDHEN and CDR2 SYDVKM. As DNA, the CDR3 is TGTGCCAGCAGTTCACAGAGCTCCTATAATTCACCCCTCTACTTT. It encodes CASSSQSSYNSPLYF.

V and J are TRBV20-1 and TRBJ1-6; D uncertain. Germline CDR1 is DFQATT and CDR2 is SNEGSKA (reference sequence). Trimming stripped 4 bases from V and 9 bases from J, with 7 bases between. The CDR3 totals 11 residues. The CDR3 DNA is TGCAGTGCTATTTGGGGTTCACCCCTCCACTTT. Protein: CSAIWGSPLHF.

This clone has just one count. The chain combines TRBV28 with TRBJ1-4; a possible D gene is TRBD1 (6 bases). The CDR3 covers 17 residues. V was cut by 6 bases and J by 8 bases, with 25 bases left in between. CDR1 MDHEN and CDR2 SYDVKM come from the germline V gene. The CDR3 coding sequence is TGTGCCAGCAGACCCTTACAGGGTGGGGGAGGTGGGGAAAAACTGTTTTTT. Amino acids: CASRPLQGGGGGEKLFF.

The chain is built from TRBV28 and TRBJ1-3; TRBD1 might be the D (5 bases). Germline V CDR1 and CDR2: MDHEN, SYDVKM. V shed 2 bases and J shed 3 bases, with 8 bases lying between them. The CDR3 is 14 amino acids. The CDR3 nucleotides are TGTGCCAGCAGTTTACAGGGAGGTGGAAACACCATATATTTT. This codes for CASSLQGGGNTIYF.

The chain combines TRBV5-1 with TRBJ1-5; D is undetermined. Trimming removed 4 bases from V and 2 bases from J, with 7 bases in between. Germline loops: CDR1 SGHRS, CDR2 YFSETQ. This CDR3 region has 13 residues. CDR3: CASSELGNQPQHF. CDR3 DNA: TGCGCCAGCAGCGAGTTAGGCAATCAGCCCCAGCATTTT.

This chain connects TRBV9 to TRBJ1-5, with unresolved D. The germline V gene has CDR1 SGDLS and CDR2 YYNGEE. CDR3 size: 14 residues. With 3 bases removed from V and 0 bases from J, the gap between germline ends came to 7 bases. CDR3 protein: CASSAADSNQPQHF. DNA of the CDR3: TGTGCCAGCAGCGCGGCCGATAGCAATCAGCCCCAGCATTTT.

Here the CDR3 reads CAISDRVEGAHGYTF. The CDR3 nucleotides are TGTGCCATCAGCGACCGTGTGGAGGGGGCGCATGGCTACACCTTC. The V call is TRBV10-3, the J call TRBJ1-2; 7 positions match TRBD1. Germline loops: CDR1 ENHRY, CDR2 SYGVKD. CDR3 size: 15 residues. Trimming removed 6 bases from V and 6 bases from J; junction bases left unmatched: 13.

About this clone itself: This sample also contains other DNA sequences that code for the same CDR3. This chain links TRBV5-1 with TRBJ2-7; perhaps TRBD1 as D (6 bases). This CDR3 is built from 14 residues. V was cut by 3 bases and J by 0 bases, with 10 bases left in between. Per germline, CDR1 SGHRS and CDR2 YFSETQ. CDR3 sequence reads: CASSSGTFSYEQYF. Written as DNA, the CDR3 is TGCGCCAGCAGCTCCGGGACATTCTCCTACGAGCAGTACTTC.

The chain couples TRBV6-6 to TRBJ2-1, with D perhaps matching TRBD2 (7 bases). Trimming left V 7 bases short and J 6 bases short, with 16 bases between. The V gene's germline CDR1 is MNHNY and CDR2 SVGAGI (reference sequence). This CDR3 spans 14 amino acids. The CDR3 DNA sequence: TGTGCCAGCACGGCTGGGGGGGCCTCCAATGAGCAGTTCTTC. Translation: CASTAGGASNEQFF.

The chain combines TRBV6-1 with TRBJ1-2; D gene unclear. Trimming left V 3 bases short and J 0 bases short, with 17 bases between. CDR1 is MNHNS and CDR2 is SASEGT in the germline V gene. The CDR3 is 17 residues long. CDR3 nucleotides: TGTGCCAGCAGTGATGCGGCGCGGGGTCCAGCTAACTATGGCTACACCTTC. Residues: CASSDAARGPANYGYTF.

Concerning this clone: Sequence at one end of the junction differs from germline and may be a read error. The chain joins TRBV7-7 to TRBJ2-7; 8 positions match TRBD1. Looked up from germline, CDR1 is SSHAT and CDR2 is FNYEAQ (reference sequence). There are 13 residues in the CDR3. The CDR3 spells CASSYATGGEQYF. CDR3 DNA: TGTGCTAGCAGCTATGCCACAGGGGGCGAGCAGTACTTC.